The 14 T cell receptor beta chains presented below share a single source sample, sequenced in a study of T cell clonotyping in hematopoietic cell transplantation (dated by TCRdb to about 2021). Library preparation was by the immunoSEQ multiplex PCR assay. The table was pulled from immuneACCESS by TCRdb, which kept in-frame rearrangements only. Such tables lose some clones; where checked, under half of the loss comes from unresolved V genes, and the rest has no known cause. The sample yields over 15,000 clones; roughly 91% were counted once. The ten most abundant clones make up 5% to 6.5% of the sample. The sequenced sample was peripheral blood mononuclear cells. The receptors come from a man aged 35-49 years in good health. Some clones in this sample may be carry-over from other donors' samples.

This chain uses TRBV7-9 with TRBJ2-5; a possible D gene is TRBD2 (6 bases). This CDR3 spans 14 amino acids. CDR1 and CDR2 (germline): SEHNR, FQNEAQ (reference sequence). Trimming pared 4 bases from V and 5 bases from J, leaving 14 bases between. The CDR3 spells CASSSPTRRETQYF. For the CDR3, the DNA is TGTGCCAGCAGCTCCCCGACTAGGCGGGAGACCCAGTACTTC.

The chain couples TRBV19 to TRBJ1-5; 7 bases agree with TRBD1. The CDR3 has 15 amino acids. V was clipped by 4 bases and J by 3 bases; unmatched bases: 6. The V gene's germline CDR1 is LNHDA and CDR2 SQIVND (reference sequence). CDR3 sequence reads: CASSTGTVYNQPQHF. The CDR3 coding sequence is TGTGCCAGTAGTACCGGGACAGTCTACAATCAGCCCCAGCATTTT. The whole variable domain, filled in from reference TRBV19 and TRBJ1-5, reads DGGITQSPKYLFRKEGQNVTLSCEQNLNHDAMYWYRQDPGQGLRLIYYSQIVNDFQKGDIAEGYSVSREKKESFPLTVTSAQKNPTAFYLCASSTGTVYNQPQHFGDGTRLSIL.

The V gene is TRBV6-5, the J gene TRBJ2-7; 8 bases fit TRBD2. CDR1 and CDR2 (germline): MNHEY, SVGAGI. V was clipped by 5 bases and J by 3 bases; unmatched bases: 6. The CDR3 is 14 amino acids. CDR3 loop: CASSVAGPLYEQYF. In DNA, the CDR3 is TGTGCCAGCAGTGTAGCGGGGCCGCTCTACGAGCAGTACTTC.

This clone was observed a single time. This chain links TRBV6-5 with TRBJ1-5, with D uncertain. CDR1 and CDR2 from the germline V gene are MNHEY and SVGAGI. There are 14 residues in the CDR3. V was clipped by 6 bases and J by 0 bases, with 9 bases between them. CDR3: CASSPRFSNQPQHF. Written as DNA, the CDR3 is TGTGCCAGCAGCCCCAGATTTAGCAATCAGCCCCAGCATTTT.

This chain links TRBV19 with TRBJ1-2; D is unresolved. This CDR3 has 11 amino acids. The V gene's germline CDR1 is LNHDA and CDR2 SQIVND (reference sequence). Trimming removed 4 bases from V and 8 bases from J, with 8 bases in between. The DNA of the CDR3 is TGTGCCAGTAGTAACGGGCAAGGCTACACCTTC. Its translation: CASSNGQGYTF.

The DNA for the CDR3 is TGTGCCAGCAGCTTTCTGGCGGGTTGGAATACGCAGTATTTT. It translates to CASSFLAGWNTQYF. The rearrangement joins TRBV12-1 to TRBJ2-3; TRBD2, as called in the table, went unchecked against the DNA. TRBV12-1 is a pseudogene locus. CDR3 length: 14 amino acids.

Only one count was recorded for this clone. In DNA, the CDR3 is TGTGCCAGCAGTTCCGAACGGACTAGCGGGCCCTCCTACGAGCAGTACTTC. Translated, it gives CASSSERTSGPSYEQYF. The gene calls are TRBV28 and TRBJ2-7, with TRBD2 matching 11 bases. This CDR3 contains 17 residues. Trimming took 4 bases from V and 0 from J; bases not matched to a gene: 8. CDR1 is MDHEN and CDR2 is SYDVKM in the germline V gene. The variable domain in full, completed from reference TRBV28 and TRBJ2-7, reads DVKVTQSSRYLVKRTGEKVFLECVQDMDHENMFWYRQDPGLGLRLIYFSYDVKMKEKGDIPEGYSVSREKKERFSLILESASTNQTSMYLCASSSERTSGPSYEQYFGPGTRLTVT.

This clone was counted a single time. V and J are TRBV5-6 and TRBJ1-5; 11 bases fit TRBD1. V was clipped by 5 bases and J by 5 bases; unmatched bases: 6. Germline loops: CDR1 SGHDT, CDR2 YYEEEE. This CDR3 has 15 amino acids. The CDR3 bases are TGTGCCAGCAGTTCAGGACAGGGGGCCCATCAGCCCCAGCATTTT. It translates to CASSSGQGAHQPQHF.

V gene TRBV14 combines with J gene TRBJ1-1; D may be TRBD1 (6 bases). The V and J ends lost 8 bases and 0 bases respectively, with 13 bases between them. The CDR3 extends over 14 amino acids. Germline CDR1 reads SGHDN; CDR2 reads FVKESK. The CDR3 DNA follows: TGTGCCAGCGCTCAACAGGGATTGAACACTGAAGCTTTCTTT. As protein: CASAQQGLNTEAFF.

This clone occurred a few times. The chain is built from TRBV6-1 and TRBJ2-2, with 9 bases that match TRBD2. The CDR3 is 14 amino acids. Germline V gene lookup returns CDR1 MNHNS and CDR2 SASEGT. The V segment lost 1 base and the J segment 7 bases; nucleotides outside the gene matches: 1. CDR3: CASSEGSGSGELFF. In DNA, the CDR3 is TGTGCCAGCAGTGAAGGTAGCGGGAGCGGGGAGCTGTTTTTT.

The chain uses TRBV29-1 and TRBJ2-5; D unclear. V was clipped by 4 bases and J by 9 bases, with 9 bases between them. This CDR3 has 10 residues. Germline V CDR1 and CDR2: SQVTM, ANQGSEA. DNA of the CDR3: TGCAGCGTTGCCCCTTCGGCCCAGTACTTC. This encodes CSVAPSAQYF. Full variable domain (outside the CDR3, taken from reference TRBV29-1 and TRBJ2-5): SAVISQKPSRDICQRGTSLTIQCQVDSQVTMMFWYRQQPGQSLTLIATANQGSEATYESGFVIDKFPISRPNLTFSTLTVSNMSPEDSSIYLCSVAPSAQYFGPGTRLLVL.

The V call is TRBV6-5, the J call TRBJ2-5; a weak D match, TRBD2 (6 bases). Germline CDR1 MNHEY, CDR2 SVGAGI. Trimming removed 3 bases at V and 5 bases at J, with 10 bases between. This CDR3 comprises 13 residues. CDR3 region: CASSYEGRETQYF. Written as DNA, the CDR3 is TGTGCCAGCAGTTATGAAGGGAGGGAGACCCAGTACTTC.

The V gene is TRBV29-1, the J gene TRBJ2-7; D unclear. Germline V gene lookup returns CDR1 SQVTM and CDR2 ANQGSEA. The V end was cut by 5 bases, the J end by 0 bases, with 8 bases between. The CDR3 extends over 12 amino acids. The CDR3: CSVKTGSYEQYF. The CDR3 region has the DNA TGCAGCGTTAAGACGGGCTCCTACGAGCAGTACTTC.

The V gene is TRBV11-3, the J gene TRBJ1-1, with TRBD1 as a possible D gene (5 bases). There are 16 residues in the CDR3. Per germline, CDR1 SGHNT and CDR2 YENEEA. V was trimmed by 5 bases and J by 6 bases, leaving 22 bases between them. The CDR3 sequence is CASSPLRGSYFPEAFF. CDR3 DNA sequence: TGTGCCAGCAGCCCCTTACGGGGGTCTTATTTCCCTGAAGCTTTCTTT.